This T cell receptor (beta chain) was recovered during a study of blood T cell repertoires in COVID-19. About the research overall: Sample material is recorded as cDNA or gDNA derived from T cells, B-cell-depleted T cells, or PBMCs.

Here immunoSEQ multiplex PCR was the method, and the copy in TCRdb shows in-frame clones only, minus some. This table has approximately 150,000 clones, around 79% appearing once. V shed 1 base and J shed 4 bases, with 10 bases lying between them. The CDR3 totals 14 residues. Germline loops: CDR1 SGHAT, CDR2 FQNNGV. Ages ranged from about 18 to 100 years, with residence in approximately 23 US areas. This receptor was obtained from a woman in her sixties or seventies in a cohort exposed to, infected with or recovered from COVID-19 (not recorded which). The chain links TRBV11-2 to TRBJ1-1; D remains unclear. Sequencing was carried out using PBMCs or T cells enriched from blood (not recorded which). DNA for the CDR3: TGTGCCAGCAGCTTAGGAGGTGGGAGCACTGAAGCTTTCTTT. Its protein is CASSLGGGSTEAFF. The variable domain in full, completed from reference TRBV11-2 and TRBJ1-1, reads EAGVAQSPRYKIIEKRQSVAFWCNPISGHATLYWYQQILGQGPKLLIQFQNNGVVDDSQLPKDRFSAERLKGVDSTLKIQPAKLEDSAVYLCASSLGGGSTEAFFGQGTRLTVV.